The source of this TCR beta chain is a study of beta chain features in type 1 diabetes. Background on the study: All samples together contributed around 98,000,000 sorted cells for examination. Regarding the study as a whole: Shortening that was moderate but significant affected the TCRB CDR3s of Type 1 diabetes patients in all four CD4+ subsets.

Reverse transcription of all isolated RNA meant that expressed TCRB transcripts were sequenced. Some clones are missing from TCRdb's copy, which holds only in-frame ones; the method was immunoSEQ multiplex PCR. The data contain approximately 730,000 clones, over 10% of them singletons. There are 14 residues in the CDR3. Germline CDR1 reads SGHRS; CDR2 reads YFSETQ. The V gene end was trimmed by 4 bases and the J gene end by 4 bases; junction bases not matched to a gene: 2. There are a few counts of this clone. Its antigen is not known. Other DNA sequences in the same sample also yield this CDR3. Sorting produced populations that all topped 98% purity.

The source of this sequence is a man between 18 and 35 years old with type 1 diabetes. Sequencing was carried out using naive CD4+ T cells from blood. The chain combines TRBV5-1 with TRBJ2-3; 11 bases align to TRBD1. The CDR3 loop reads CASSPGQGADTQYF. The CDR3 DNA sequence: TGCGCCAGCAGCCCGGGACAGGGGGCAGATACGCAGTATTTT.